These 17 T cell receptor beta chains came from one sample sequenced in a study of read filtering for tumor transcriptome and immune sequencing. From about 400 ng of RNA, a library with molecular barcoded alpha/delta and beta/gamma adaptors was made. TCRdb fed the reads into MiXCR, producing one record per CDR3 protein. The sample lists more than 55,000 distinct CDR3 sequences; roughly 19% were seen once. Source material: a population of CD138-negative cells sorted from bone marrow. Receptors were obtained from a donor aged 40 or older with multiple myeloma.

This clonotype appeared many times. DNA for the CDR3: TGTGCCATCAGTATACACGGGACAGGGGATTCCTACGAGCAGTACTTC. Translating gives CAISIHGTGDSYEQYF. The chain combines TRBV10-3 with TRBJ2-7; 10 bases are a match to TRBD1. V trimming: 5 bases; J trimming: 1 base; junction bases outside the gene matches: 8. The germline V gene has CDR1 ENHRY and CDR2 SYGVKD. CDR3 length: 16 amino acids.

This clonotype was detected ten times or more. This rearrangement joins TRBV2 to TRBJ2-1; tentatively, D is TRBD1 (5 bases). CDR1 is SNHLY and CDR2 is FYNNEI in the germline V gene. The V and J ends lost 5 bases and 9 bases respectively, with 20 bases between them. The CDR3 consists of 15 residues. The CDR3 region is CASSSGSRAIGEQFF. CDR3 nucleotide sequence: TGTGCCAGCAGTTCGGGCTCCAGGGCGATCGGTGAGCAGTTCTTC.

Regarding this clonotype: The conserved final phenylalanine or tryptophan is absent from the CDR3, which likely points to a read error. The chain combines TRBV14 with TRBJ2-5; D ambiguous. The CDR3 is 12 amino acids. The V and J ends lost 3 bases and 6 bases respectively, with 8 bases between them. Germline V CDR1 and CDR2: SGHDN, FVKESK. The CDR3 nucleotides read TGTGCCAGCAGCCATGAACAGAAGACCCAGTACCTC. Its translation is CASSHEQKTQYL.

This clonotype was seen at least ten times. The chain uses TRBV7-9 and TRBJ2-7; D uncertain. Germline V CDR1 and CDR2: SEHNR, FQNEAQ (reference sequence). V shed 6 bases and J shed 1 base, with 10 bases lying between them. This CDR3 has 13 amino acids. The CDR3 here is CASRSQYSYEQYF. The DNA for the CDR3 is TGTGCCAGCAGGTCGCAATATTCCTACGAGCAGTACTTC.

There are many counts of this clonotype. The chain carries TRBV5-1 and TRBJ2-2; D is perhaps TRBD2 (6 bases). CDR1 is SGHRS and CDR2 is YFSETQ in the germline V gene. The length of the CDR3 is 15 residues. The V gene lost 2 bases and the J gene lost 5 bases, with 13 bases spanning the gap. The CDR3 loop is CASSFLGGRTGELFF. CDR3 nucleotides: TGCGCCAGCAGCTTCCTGGGGGGAAGGACCGGGGAGCTGTTTTTT.

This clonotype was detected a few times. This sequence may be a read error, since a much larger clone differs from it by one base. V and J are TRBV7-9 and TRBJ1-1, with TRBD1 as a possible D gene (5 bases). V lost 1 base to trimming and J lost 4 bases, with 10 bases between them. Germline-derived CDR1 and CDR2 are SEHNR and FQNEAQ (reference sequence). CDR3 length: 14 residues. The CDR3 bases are TGTGCCAGCAGCTTAGTACAGGATTTCACTGAAGCTTTCTTT. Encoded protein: CASSLVQDFTEAFF.

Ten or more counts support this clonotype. CDR3 in amino acids: CSVEDSTYNEQFF. The CDR3 DNA follows: TGCAGCGTTGAAGATTCCACATACAATGAGCAGTTCTTC. V gene TRBV29-1 combines with J gene TRBJ2-1; no firm D call. The V end was cut by 0 bases, the J end by 4 bases, with 7 bases between. The CDR3 contains 13 residues. Germline CDR1 is SQVTM and CDR2 is ANQGSEA.

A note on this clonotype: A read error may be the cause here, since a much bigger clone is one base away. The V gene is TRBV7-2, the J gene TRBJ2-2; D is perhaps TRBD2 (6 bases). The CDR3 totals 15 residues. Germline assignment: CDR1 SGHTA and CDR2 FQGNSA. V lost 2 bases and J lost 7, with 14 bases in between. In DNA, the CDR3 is TGTGCCAGCAGCTTAAGAATCTGGGGAGGCGGGGAGCTGTTTTTT. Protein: CASSLRIWGGGELFF.

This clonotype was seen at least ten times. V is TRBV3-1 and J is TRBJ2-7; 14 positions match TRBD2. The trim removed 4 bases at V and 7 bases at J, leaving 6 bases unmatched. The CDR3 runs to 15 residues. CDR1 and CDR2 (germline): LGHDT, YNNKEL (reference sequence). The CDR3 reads CASSPTSGRAEEQYF. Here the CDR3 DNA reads TGTGCCAGCAGCCCGACTAGCGGGAGGGCGGAAGAGCAGTACTTC.

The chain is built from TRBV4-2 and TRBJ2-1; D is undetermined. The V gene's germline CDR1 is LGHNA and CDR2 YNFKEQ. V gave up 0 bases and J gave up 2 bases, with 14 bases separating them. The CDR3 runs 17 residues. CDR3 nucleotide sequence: TGTGCCAGCAGCCAAGAGGGTCAGTGGAGCCCCTACAATGAGCAGTTCTTC. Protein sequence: CASSQEGQWSPYNEQFF.

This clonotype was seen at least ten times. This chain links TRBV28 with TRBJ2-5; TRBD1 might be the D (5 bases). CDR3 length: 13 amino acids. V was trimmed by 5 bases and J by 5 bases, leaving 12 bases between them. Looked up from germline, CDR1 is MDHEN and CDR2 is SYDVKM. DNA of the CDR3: TGTGCCAGCAGTATGCAGGGTTTGGAGACCCAGTACTTC. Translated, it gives CASSMQGLETQYF.

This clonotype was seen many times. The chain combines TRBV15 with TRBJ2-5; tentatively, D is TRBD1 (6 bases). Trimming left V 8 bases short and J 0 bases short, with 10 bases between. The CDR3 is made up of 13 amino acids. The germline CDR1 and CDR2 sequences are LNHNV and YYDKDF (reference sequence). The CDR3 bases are TGTGCCACCGCAGGGGACAACCAAGAGACCCAGTACTTC. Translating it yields CATAGDNQETQYF.

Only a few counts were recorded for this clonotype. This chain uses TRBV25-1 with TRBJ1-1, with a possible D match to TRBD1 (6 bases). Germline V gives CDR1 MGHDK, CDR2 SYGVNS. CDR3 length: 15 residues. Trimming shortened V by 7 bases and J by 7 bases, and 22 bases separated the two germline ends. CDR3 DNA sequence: TGTGCCAGCAACAGGACAGAGGGTTGTCGTGGTGAAGCTTTCTTT. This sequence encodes CASNRTEGCRGEAFF.

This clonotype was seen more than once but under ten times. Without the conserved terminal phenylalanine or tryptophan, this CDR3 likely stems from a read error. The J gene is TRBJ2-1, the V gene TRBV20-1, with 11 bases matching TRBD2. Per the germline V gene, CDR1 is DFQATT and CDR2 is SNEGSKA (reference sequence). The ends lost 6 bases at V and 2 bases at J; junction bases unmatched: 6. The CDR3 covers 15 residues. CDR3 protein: CSAHGTSGAYNEQFL. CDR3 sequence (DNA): TGCAGTGCCCACGGGACTAGCGGAGCCTACAATGAGCAGTTCCTC.

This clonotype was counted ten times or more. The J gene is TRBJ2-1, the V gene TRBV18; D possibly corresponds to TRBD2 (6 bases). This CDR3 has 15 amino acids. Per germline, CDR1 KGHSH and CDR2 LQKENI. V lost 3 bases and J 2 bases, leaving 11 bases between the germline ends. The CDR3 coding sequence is TGTGCCAGCTCACCGGAGCGGGCCGCCTACAATGAGCAGTTCTTC. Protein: CASSPERAAYNEQFF.

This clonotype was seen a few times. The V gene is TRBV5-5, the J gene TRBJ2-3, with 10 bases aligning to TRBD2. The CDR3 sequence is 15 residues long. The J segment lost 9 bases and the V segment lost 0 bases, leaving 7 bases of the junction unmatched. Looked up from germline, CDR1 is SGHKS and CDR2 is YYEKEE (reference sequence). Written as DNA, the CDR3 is TGTGCCAGCAGCTTGGAAGCGGGAGGGAAATTAACGCAGTATTTT. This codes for CASSLEAGGKLTQYF.

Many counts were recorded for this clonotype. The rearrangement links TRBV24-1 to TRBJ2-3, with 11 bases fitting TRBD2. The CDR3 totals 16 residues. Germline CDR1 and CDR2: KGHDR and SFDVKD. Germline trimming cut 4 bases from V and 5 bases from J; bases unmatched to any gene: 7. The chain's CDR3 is CATSDLSGGAGDTQYF. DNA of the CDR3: TGTGCCACCAGTGACCTTAGCGGGGGGGCAGGAGATACGCAGTATTTT.